The rows below give T cell receptor beta chains drawn from one sample of a study of blood T cell repertoires in COVID-19. TCRdb keeps only in-frame clones here, not all; method: immunoSEQ multiplex PCR. The sample shows fewer than 4,000 clones, 76% of them seen only once. Material for sequencing was peripheral blood. The source is a human donor in a cohort sampled during active COVID-19. The CDR3 runs from the conserved cysteine through the conserved F or W. Each record gives: clone size, V gene, J gene, D gene, CDR3 DNA, CDR3 protein. A D gene is named only where the DNA matches it firmly. Expanded clones are given a class, and other clones once, few, many or no size at all.

NA	TRBV7-9	TRBJ1-3	NA	TGTGCCAGCAGCTTCCGGACAGACCTAAGCTCTGGAAACACCATATATTTT	CASSFRTDLSSGNTIYF
NA	TRBV10-3	TRBJ1-1	NA	TGTGCCATCAGCGATGGGGGCGTAAACACTGAAGCTTTCTTT	CAISDGGVNTEAFF
NA	TRBV11-2	TRBJ1-3	NA	TGTGCCAGCAGCCCGAGTAGGGGCGTCTCTGGAAACACCATATATTTT	CASSPSRGVSGNTIYF
NA	TRBV29-1	TRBJ2-3	NA	TGCAGCGTTGTTCCACGGAGTGATACGCAGTATTTT	CSVVPRSDTQYF
NA	TRBV3-1/TRBV3-2	TRBJ2-4	TRBD2	TGTGCCAGCAGCCATGGCGGACTAGGGCAGTACTTC	CASSHGGLGQYF
NA	TRBV5-1	TRBJ2-3	TRBD1	TGCGCCAGCAGCTTAGGTGACAGGGATACAGATACGCAGTATTTT	CASSLGDRDTDTQYF
NA	TRBV2	TRBJ2-1	TRBD2	TGTGCCAGCGGGGAGGTAGCGGGAGGAAACGAGCAGTTCTTC	CASGEVAGGNEQFF
large	TRBV27	TRBJ1-2	NA	TGTGCCAGCAGTTCGACACTCGCGGGGCGCTACACCTTC	CASSSTLAGRYTF
NA	TRBV28	TRBJ1-5	NA	TGTGCCAGCAGTTTAGTACACCTCAATCAGCCCCAGCATTTT	CASSLVHLNQPQHF
once	TRBV5-6	TRBJ1-6	NA	TGTGCCAGCAGCTTGGCAGTTTATAATTCACCCCTCCACTTT	CASSLAVYNSPLHF
medium-sized	TRBV28	TRBJ1-1	NA	TGTGCCAGCAGAAAGAGGGGGGGGAACACTGAAGCTTTCTTT	CASRKRGGNTEAFF
NA	TRBV5-6	TRBJ2-1	TRBD2	TGTGCCAGCAGCTACCGGGGGGGCGTAAACAATGAGCAGTTCTTC	CASSYRGGVNNEQFF
NA	TRBV5-1	TRBJ1-1	TRBD1	TGCGCCAGCAGGGGAGCAGCCGGGACAGTTATTCCAAGCACTGAAGCTTTCTTT	CASRGAAGTVIPSTEAFF
NA	TRBV6-4	TRBJ2-3	NA	TGTGCCAGCAGTGACGGGCGAGGCACAGATACGCAGTATTTT	CASSDGRGTDTQYF
NA	TRBV7-9	TRBJ1-2	NA	TGTGCCAGCAGCTTCGCTTCCGGGCAGGGGGGCTACACCTTC	CASSFASGQGGYTF
medium-sized	TRBV6-4	TRBJ2-1	TRBD2	TGTGCCAGCAGTGAGGCTAGCGGGGGGCACAATGAGCAGTTCTTC	CASSEASGGHNEQFF
NA	TRBV7-8	TRBJ2-4	TRBD1	TGTGCCAGCAGCTCCGGTACAGGGGGCATCGGGGGAGTCATTCAGTACTTC	CASSSGTGGIGGVIQYF
NA	TRBV7-2	TRBJ2-1	NA	TGTGCCAGCAGCTCCGGGGACTACAATGAGCAGTTCTTC	CASSSGDYNEQFF
NA	TRBV4-1	TRBJ2-7	TRBD2	TGCGCCAGCAGCCAAGTTGCTAGCGGGGGGACACCCTACGAGCAGTACTTC	CASSQVASGGTPYEQYF
NA	TRBV5-1	TRBJ2-2	NA	TGCGCCAGCAGCATTAATGGGGGGTACACCGGGGAGCTGTTTTTT	CASSINGGYTGELFF
NA	TRBV19	TRBJ2-5	NA	TGTGCCAGTAGTTCAGGCTATCAGGGGACCCAGTACTTC	CASSSGYQGTQYF
NA	TRBV6-5	TRBJ1-5	NA	TGTGCCAGTCGCCGGGGAGACAACCTTCAGCCCCAGCATTTT	CASRRGDNLQPQHF
NA	TRBV30	TRBJ1-1	NA	TGTGCCTGGACACAGACTAGGGGGAACACTGAAGCTTTCTTT	CAWTQTRGNTEAFF
once	TRBV19	TRBJ2-1	TRBD2	TGTGCCAGTAGGACTGGGAGGGGAGATGAGCAGTTCTTC	CASRTGRGDEQFF
NA	TRBV3-1/TRBV3-2	TRBJ1-1	NA	TGTGCCAGCAGCCACGGAGAGAACACTGAAGCTTTCTTT	CASSHGENTEAFF
NA	TRBV29-1	TRBJ1-1	NA	TGCAGCGTTGAAGATGCTAGGAACACTGAAGCTTTCTTT	CSVEDARNTEAFF
NA	TRBV7-8	TRBJ2-6	TRBD2	TGTGCCAGCAGACTCGGACTAGCGGGCGGCTCTGGGGCCAACGTCCTGACTTTC	CASRLGLAGGSGANVLTF
NA	TRBV10-3	TRBJ2-7	TRBD1	TGTGCCATCAGTGAGGGGACAGGGGAAGAGCAGTACTTC	CAISEGTGEEQYF
NA	TRBV9	TRBJ2-5	NA	TGTGCCAGCAGCGTAGATAACCAAGAGACCCAGTACTTC	CASSVDNQETQYF
NA	TRBV7-9	TRBJ2-2	TRBD1	TGTGCCAGCAGCTCTTTCGGGACAGATAACACCGGGGAGCTGTTTTTT	CASSSFGTDNTGELFF
few	TRBV9	TRBJ1-5	TRBD1	TGTGCCAGCAGCGTTGGGACAGGGAATCAGCCCCAGCATTTT	CASSVGTGNQPQHF
NA	TRBV7-6	TRBJ2-7	TRBD1	TGTGCCAGCAGCGCCGGGACAGGGGGCACCTACGAGCAGTACTTC	CASSAGTGGTYEQYF
NA	TRBV11-2	TRBJ2-5	NA	TGTGCCAGCAGCTGGAATTGGGTGGGGGGGCGGTTCCAAGAGACCCAGTACTTC	CASSWNWVGGRFQETQYF
NA	TRBV7-2	TRBJ1-2	NA	TGTGCCAGCAGCTTATGGGTCCCGGGGAACCAATATGGCTACACCTTC	CASSLWVPGNQYGYTF
NA	TRBV18	TRBJ1-1	NA	TGTGCCAGCGCCCTGGTAGGGGCTGAAGCTTTCTTT	CASALVGAEAFF
NA	TRBV2	TRBJ2-3	TRBD1	TGTGCCAGCAGTGACGACAGGGGGCGGACAGATACGCAGTATTTT	CASSDDRGRTDTQYF
few	TRBV19	TRBJ1-5	TRBD1	TGTGCCAGTAGTATCGAGGGGGCGTTACTCAATCAGCCCCAGCATTTT	CASSIEGALLNQPQHF
NA	TRBV7-3	TRBJ2-3	TRBD1	TGTGCCAGCAGCCCACAGGGGGGCACAGATACGCAGTATTTT	CASSPQGGTDTQYF
NA	TRBV6-4	TRBJ2-1	TRBD2	TGTGCCACCTCACTCAGTAGCGGGGAAGGTAATGAGCAGTTCTTC	CATSLSSGEGNEQFF
once	TRBV6-4	TRBJ2-1	TRBD2	TGTGCCAGCTCGGGACTAGCGGGGGGGAATGAGCAGTTCTTC	CASSGLAGGNEQFF
NA	TRBV4-1	TRBJ1-2	NA	TGCGCCAGCAGCCTTCGAACGACAGACTGGGGAGGCTATGGCTACACCTTC	CASSLRTTDWGGYGYTF
NA	TRBV6-2/TRBV6-3	TRBJ2-5	NA	TGTGCCAGCAGCCCAGCGGAACAAGAGACCCAGTACTTC	CASSPAEQETQYF
few	TRBV7-6	TRBJ2-2	NA	TGTGCCAGCAGCCAGGGTCAATCCGGGGGACTGAACACCGGGGAGCTGTTTTTT	CASSQGQSGGLNTGELFF
once	TRBV30	TRBJ2-5	TRBD2	TGTGCCTGGGGGAGGGAAGAGACCCAGTACTTC	CAWGREETQYF
NA	TRBV10-1	TRBJ2-5	NA	TGCGCCAGCAGTGAGGAGGTGGGGCGACGAGAGACCCAGTACTTC	CASSEEVGRRETQYF
NA	TRBV5-6	TRBJ1-3	NA	TGTGCCAGCAGCTCAACACAGGGTTCTGGAAACACCATATATTTT	CASSSTQGSGNTIYF
NA	TRBV15	TRBJ1-3	NA	TGTGCCACCAGCAGAGATCGGGTGGCTGGAAACACCATATATTTT	CATSRDRVAGNTIYF